This T cell receptor beta chain was identified in a study of T cell clones after liver transplantation. Study context: TCRbeta sequencing after a pre-transplant mixed lymphocyte reaction identified graft-donor-reactive clones, later tracked in post-transplant blood.

Trimming took 5 bases from V and 4 from J, leaving 17 bases between them. Germline V gives CDR1 SEHNR, CDR2 FQNEAQ (reference sequence). This CDR3 is built from 15 residues. The table came from immunoSEQ multiplex PCR; TCRdb's copy has only in-frame clones and leaves some out. This sample has over 50,000 clones; around 85% occur once, and the top ten carry about 8.5%. The material was CD4+ T cells from blood, obtained before liver transplant. The V call is TRBV7-9, the J call TRBJ1-1; D is possibly TRBD1 (6 bases). This TCR was sampled from a human donor who received a liver transplant. CDR3 nucleotide sequence: TGTGCCAGCAGCCCAACCACAGGGATGGGCACTGAAGCTTTCTTT. It specifies CASSPTTGMGTEAFF.